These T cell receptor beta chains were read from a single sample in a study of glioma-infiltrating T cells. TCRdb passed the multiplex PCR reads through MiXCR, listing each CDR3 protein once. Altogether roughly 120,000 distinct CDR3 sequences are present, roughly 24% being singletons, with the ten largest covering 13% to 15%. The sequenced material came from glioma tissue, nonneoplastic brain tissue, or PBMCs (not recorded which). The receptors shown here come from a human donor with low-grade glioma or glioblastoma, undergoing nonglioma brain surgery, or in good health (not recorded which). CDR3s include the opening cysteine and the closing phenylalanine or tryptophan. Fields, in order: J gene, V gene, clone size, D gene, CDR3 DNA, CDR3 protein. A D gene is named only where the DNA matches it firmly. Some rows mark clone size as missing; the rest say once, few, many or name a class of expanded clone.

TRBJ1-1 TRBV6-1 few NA TGTGCCAGCAGTGAAGGCGGCGGGCCTGAAGCTTTCTTT CASSEGGGPEAFF
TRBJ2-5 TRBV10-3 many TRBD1 TGTGCCATCAGTGAGTCCCCGGACAGGGGAGAGACCCAGTACTTC CAISESPDRGETQYF
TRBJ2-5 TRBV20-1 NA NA TGCAGTGCCGTATGCAGGGATGGGAGCAGCGAGACCCAGTACTTC CSAVCRDGSSETQYF
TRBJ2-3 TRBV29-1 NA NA TGCAGCGCCGCTCTAACTAGTTCTGGCACAGATACGCAGTATTTT CSAALTSSGTDTQYF
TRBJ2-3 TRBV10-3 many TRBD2 TGTGCCATCAGTAGGACTAGCGGAATCACAGATACGCAGTATTTT CAISRTSGITDTQYF
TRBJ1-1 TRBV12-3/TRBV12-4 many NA TGTGCCAGCAGTGTGGGGACGTACACTGAAGCTTTCTTT CASSVGTYTEAFF
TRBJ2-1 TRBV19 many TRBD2 TGTGCCAGTAGAAAGGGACTAGCGGGAGGGGATGAGCAGTTCTTC CASRKGLAGGDEQFF
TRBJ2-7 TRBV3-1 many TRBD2 TGTGCCAGCAGCCCACGGGGGGACGAGCAGTACTTC CASSPRGDEQYF
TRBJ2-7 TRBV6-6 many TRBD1 TGTGCCAGCAGTTACTCGCCTACAGGGGCAGGGGAGCAGTACTTC CASSYSPTGAGEQYF
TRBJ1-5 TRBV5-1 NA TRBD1 TGCGCCAGCAGCCCAGGGGGAACGTCTCAGCCCCAGCATTTT CASSPGGTSQPQHF
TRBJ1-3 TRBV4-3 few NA TGCGCCAGCAGTAGAAACCGGGTTCCTGGAAACACCATATATTTT CASSRNRVPGNTIYF
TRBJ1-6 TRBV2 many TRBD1 TGTGCCAGAAGCCGGGACAGGACCATGTCACCCCTCCACTTT CARSRDRTMSPLHF
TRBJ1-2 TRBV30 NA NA TGTGCCTGGAGTGTGGCAGGGAACTATGGCTACACCTTC CAWSVAGNYGYTF
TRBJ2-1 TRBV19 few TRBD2 TGTGCCAGTAGTATTTCGACTAGCGGGAGGGGGCAGTTCTTC CASSISTSGRGQFF
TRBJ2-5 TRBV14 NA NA TGTGCCAGCGGCCAAGTCCCCCAAGAGACCCAGTACTTC CASGQVPQETQYF
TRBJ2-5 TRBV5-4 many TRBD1 TGTGCCAGCAGCTTGGGCAGGGGGCAAGAGACCCAGTACTTC CASSLGRGQETQYF
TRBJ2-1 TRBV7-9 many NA TGTGCCAGCAGCCCCGCCCACAACAATGAGCAGTTCTTC CASSPAHNNEQFF
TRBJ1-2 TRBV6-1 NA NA TGTGCCAGCATTACGGATACAGGCTCCGGCTACACCTTC CASITDTGSGYTF
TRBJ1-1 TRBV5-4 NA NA TGTGCCAGCAGTGAAAATCCCACAGGGCTCTACTGGGCTTTCTTT CASSENPTGLYWAFF
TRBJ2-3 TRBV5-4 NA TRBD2 TGTGCCAGCAGAGACTGGACTAGCGGCACAGATACGCAGTATTTT CASRDWTSGTDTQYF
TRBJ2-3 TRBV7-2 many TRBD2 TGTGCCAGCAGCTTCCAGCGGGGCCCCACAGATACGCAGTATTTT CASSFQRGPTDTQYF
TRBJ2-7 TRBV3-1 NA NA TGTGCCAGCAGCCATGATTCTGTGCGAGGCGAGCAGTACTTC CASSHDSVRGEQYF
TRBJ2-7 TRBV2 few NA TGTGCCAGCAGTGGCGCAGGGGCCTTTATACCCTCCTACGAGCAGTACTTC CASSGAGAFIPSYEQYF
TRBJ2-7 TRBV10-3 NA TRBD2 TGTGCCATCAGTGACCCGACTAGCGGTCCTCCCGGGCAGTACTTC CAISDPTSGPPGQYF
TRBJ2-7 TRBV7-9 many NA TGTGCCAGCAGCTTAGATCGGGGGTACTCCTACGAGCAGTACTTC CASSLDRGYSYEQYF
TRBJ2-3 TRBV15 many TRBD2 TGTGCCACCAGCAGAAGACCCTTCCGGACTAGCGGGGCCACAGATACGCAGTATTTT CATSRRPFRTSGATDTQYF
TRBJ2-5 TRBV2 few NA TGTGCCAGCCAGAGGGACCAAGAGACCCAGTACTTC CASQRDQETQYF
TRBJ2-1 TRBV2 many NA TGTGCCAGCAGTGAGATGTATGAGCAGTTCTTC CASSEMYEQFF
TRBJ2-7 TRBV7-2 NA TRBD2 TGTGCCATCAGTTTCAGAGGGGAGGGGTACGAGCAGTACTTC CAISFRGEGYEQYF
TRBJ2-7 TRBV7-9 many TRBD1 TGTGCCAGCAGTTCGGACAGGGTTAACTCCTACGAGCAGTACTTC CASSSDRVNSYEQYF
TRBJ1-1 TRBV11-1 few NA TGTGCCAGCAGCCCGGGCCGGCGGACTGAAGCTTTCTTT CASSPGRRTEAFF
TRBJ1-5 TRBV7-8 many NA TGTGCCAGCAGCTTAGAGTCCGTTAGCAATCAGCCCCAGCATTTT CASSLESVSNQPQHF
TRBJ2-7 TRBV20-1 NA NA TGCAGCGTCAACCGAAAGTCCCAATATGTGGCCCACTTC CSVNRKSQYVAHF
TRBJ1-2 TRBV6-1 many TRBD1 TGTGCCAGCAGTGAAGGGACAGGGAGTAACTATGGCTACACCTTC CASSEGTGSNYGYTF
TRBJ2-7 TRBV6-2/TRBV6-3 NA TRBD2 TGTGCCAGCAGCACTTCTCCGGGACTAGCGGGAGTTGTTAAGGAGCAGTACTTC CASSTSPGLAGVVKEQYF
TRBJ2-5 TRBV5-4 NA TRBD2 TGTGCCAGCAGCGTACGACTAGCGGGAGCAGATACCCAGTACTTC CASSVRLAGADTQYF
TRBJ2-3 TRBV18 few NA TGTGCCAGCTCACCACGGACGGCGAGGGCAGATACGCAGTATTTT CASSPRTARADTQYF
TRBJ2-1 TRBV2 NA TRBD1 TGTGCCAGCAGTATAGGACAGGGGACCCCTAGCTATCGCCGGGATGAGCAGTTCTTC CASSIGQGTPSYRRDEQFF
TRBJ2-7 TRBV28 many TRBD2 TGTGCCAGCAGCCCGAGCGGGAGGAGCTACGAGCAGTACTTC CASSPSGRSYEQYF
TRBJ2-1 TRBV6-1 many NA TGTGCCAGCAGTGACTACGCACGAATGGGGAATGAGCAGTTCTTC CASSDYARMGNEQFF
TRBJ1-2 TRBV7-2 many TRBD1 TGTGCCAGCAGCACAGGGGGGTCCCCTAACTATGGCTACACCTTC CASSTGGSPNYGYTF
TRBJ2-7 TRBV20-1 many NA TGCAGTGCGGCGGACTCCCCCGGGACCTACGAGCAGTACTTC CSAADSPGTYEQYF
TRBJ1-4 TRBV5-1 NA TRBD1 TGCGCCAGCAGCTTCTCCGGGACAGGGCCCGAAAAACTGTTTTTT CASSFSGTGPEKLFF
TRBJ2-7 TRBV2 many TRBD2 TGTGCCAGCAGGACTAGCGGGATCTACGAGCAGTACTTC CASRTSGIYEQYF
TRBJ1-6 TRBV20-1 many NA TGCAGTGCTAGACGGGCGGGGTCTACCTATAATTCACCCCTCCACTTT CSARRAGSTYNSPLHF
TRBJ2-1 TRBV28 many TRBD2 TGTGCCAGCAGTCCACTAGCGGGAAGCTCCTACAATGAGCAGTTCTTC CASSPLAGSSYNEQFF
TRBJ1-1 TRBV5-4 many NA TGTGCCAGCAGCCCAAGTCGGCAAGTGAACACTGAAGCTTTCTTT CASSPSRQVNTEAFF
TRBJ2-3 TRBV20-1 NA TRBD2 TGCAGTGCTAGACTAGCGGGAACAGATACGCAGTATTTT CSARLAGTDTQYF
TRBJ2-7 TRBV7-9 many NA TGTGCCAGCAACTTCCTCGGTGCGTACGAGCAGTACTTC CASNFLGAYEQYF
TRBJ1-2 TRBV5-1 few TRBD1 TGCGCCAGCAGCTTCCAGGGGGCAAACTATGGCTACACCTTC CASSFQGANYGYTF
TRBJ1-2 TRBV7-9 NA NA TGTGCCAGCATCTTAGTAGAGGATGGCTACACCTTC CASILVEDGYTF
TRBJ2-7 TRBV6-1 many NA TGTGCCAGCAGTTTTGGCTACGAGCAGTACTTC CASSFGYEQYF
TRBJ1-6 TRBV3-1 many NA TGTGCCAGCAGCCAACTAAATTCACCCCTCCACTTT CASSQLNSPLHF
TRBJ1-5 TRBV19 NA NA TGTGCCAGTAGTGGGCATCTGGGTCAGCCCCAGCATTTT CASSGHLGQPQHF
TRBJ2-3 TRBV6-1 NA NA TGTGCCAGCAGGGACAGGTTCTGGGAGGCCCAGTATTTT CASRDRFWEAQYF
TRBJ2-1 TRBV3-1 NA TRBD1 TGTGCCAGCAGCGGCCGAGGACAGGGGACCGATGAGCAGTTCTTC CASSGRGQGTDEQFF
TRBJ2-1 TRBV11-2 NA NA TGTGCCAGCAGCCAATCCGCCCGGGCACGAGAGCAGTTCTTC CASSQSARAREQFF
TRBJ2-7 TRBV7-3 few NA TGTGCCAGCAGCCATCCTGAGGCAGGAGGATACGGGCAGTACTTC CASSHPEAGGYGQYF
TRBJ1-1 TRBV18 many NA TGTGCCAGCGAAATGACAACGAACACTGAAGCTTTCTTT CASEMTTNTEAFF
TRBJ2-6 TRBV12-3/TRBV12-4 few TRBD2 TGTGCCAACTTACAGCGGGAGGGGTCTGGGGCCAACGTCCTGACTTTC CANLQREGSGANVLTF